This TCR beta chain was captured in a study of blood T cell repertoires in COVID-19. Study background: From the United States, Italy and Spain came samples of acute and convalescent COVID-19. Nucleic acid was either cDNA or gDNA, and it came from T cells, B-cell-depleted T cells, or PBMCs.

Trimming took 4 bases from V and 7 from J, leaving 16 bases between them. The CDR3 is 15 residues long. Per the germline V gene, CDR1 is MNHEY and CDR2 is SVGEGT. Source study methods: Nucleated cell counts were estimated from reference gene primer amplification. TCRdb's table, derived via immunoSEQ multiplex PCR, lists solely in-frame clones and lacks some. D and trimming were read from the DNA, whereas the V and J calls and clone size are those reported in that table. The sample records some 97,000 clones, about 83% being singletons. The sequenced sample consisted of peripheral blood. The TCR sequence derives from a human donor in a cohort sampled during active COVID-19. The chain recombines TRBV6-2 or TRBV6-3 with TRBJ1-4; D is uncertain. The CDR3 sequence is CASSLDFPGGEKLFF. CDR3 bases: TGTGCCAGCAGTTTGGACTTCCCGGGAGGTGAAAAACTGTTTTTT.